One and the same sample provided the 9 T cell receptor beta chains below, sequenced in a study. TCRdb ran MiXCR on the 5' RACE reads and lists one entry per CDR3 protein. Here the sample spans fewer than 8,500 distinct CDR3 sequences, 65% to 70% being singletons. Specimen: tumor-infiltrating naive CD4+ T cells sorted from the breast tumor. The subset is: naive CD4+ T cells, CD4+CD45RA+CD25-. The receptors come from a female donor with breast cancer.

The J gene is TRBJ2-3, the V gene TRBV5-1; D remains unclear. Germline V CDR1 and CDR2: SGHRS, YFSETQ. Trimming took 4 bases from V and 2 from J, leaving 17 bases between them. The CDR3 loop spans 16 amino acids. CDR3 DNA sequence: TGCGCCAGCAGCCTAAATCGCCAGTTGTTCACAGATACGCAGTATTTT. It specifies CASSLNRQLFTDTQYF.

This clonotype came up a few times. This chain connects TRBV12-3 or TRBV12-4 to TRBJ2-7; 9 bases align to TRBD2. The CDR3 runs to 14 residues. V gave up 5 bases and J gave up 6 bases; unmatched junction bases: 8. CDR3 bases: TGTGCCAGCAGTCCTTTAGCGGGAGTAGGCGAGCAGTACTTC. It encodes CASSPLAGVGEQYF.

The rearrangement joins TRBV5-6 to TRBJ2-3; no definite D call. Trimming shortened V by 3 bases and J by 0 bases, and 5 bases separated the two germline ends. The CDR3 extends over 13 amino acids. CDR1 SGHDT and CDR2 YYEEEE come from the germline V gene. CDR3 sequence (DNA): TGTGCCAGCAGCTGGGCAAGCACAGATACGCAGTATTTT. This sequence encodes CASSWASTDTQYF.

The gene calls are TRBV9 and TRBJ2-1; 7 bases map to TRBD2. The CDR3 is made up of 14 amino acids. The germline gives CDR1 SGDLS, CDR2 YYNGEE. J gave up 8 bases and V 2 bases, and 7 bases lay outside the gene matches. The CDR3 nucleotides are TGTGCCAGCAGCGTTCGGACTAGTTTCGATGAGCAGTTCTTC. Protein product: CASSVRTSFDEQFF.

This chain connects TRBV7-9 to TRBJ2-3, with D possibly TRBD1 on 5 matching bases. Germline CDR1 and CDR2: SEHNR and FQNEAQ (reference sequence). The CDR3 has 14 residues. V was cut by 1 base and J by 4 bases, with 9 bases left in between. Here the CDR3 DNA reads TGTGCCAGCAGCTTAGGGCTAGGGGCAGATACGCAGTATTTT. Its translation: CASSLGLGADTQYF.

CDR3 coding DNA: TGTGCCAGCAGCCACCCCGTCGGACAGGTAGAGACCCAGTACTTC. Its translation: CASSHPVGQVETQYF. This sequence joins TRBV3-1 and TRBJ2-5; TRBD1 matches 7 bases. V dropped 3 bases and J dropped 4; count of bases not matched to a gene: 8. The germline V gene encodes CDR1 LGHDT and CDR2 YNNKEL (reference sequence). There are 15 residues in the CDR3.

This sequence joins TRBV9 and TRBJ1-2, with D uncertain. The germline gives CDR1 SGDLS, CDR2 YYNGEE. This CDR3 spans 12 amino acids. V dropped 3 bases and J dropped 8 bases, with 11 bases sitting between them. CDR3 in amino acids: CASSGSRRGYTF. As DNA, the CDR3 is TGTGCCAGCAGCGGAAGTCGTCGAGGCTACACCTTC. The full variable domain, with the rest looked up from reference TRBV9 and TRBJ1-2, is DSGVTQTPKHLITATGQRVTLRCSPRSGDLSVYWYQQSLDQGLQFLIQYYNGEERAKGNILERFSAQQFPDLHSELNLSSLELGDSALYFCASSGSRRGYTFGSGTRLTVV.

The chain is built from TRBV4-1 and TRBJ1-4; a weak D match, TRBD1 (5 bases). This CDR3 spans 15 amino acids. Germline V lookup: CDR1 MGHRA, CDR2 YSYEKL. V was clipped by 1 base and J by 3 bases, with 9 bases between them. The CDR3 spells CASSQVAGANEKLFF. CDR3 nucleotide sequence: TGCGCCAGCAGCCAAGTGGCGGGGGCTAATGAAAAACTGTTTTTT.

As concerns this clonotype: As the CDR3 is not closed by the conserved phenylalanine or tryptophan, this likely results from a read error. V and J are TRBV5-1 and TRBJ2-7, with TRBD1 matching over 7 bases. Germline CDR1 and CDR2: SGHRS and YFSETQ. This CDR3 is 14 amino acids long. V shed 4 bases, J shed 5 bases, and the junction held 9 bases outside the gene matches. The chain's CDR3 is CASSQNHRGDEQYL. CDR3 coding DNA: TGCGCCAGCAGCCAGAATCACAGGGGCGACGAGCAGTACCTC.